A single sample is the source of the 25 T cell receptor beta chains below, sequenced in a study of control samples from healthy donors and cancer patients. Generated by immunoSEQ multiplex PCR, the TCRdb table keeps only in-frame clones and is missing some. Of some 77,000 clones in the sample, 85% to 90% were seen once. The material sequenced was blood. Every receptor here comes from a woman aged 60-75 years in good health.

The chain employs TRBV5-6 and TRBJ2-2, with TRBD2 matching 8 bases. The J segment lost 2 bases and the V segment lost 4 bases, leaving 10 bases of the junction unmatched. The CDR3 contains 17 residues. Germline loops: CDR1 SGHDT, CDR2 YYEEEE. CDR3 nucleotides: TGTGCCAGCAGCCGGGGACCGGGACTAGGTAACACCGGGGAGCTGTTTTTT. Its translation: CASSRGPGLGNTGELFF.

The gene calls are TRBV4-2 and TRBJ1-4; D is perhaps TRBD1 (5 bases). The germline V gene encodes CDR1 LGHNA and CDR2 YNFKEQ. Trimming removed 0 bases at V and 4 bases at J, with 21 bases between. The CDR3 consists of 19 residues. As DNA, the CDR3 is TGTGCCAGCAGCCAAGAGGGTCCGAGGGCGTGGGACTTTAATGAAAAACTGTTTTTT. The encoded protein is CASSQEGPRAWDFNEKLFF.

CDR3 bases: TGTGCCAGCAGTTATCTCAGTGCCCAAGAGACCCAGTACTTC. Translation gives CASSYLSAQETQYF. The chain has TRBV6-5 and TRBJ2-5; D is unresolved. Germline CDR1 MNHEY, CDR2 SVGAGI. This CDR3 is 14 amino acids long. Trimming left V 3 bases short and J 1 base short, with 9 bases between.

The V call is TRBV3-1 (or the pseudogene TRBV3-2), the J call TRBJ1-1; D not resolved. CDR1 and CDR2 (germline): LGHDT, YNNKEL (reference sequence). V gave up 8 bases and J gave up 2 bases, with 18 bases separating them. There are 15 residues in the CDR3. For the CDR3, the DNA is TGTGCCAGCGGCTCTACGACGACGGTAAACACTGAAGCTTTCTTT. This encodes CASGSTTTVNTEAFF.

V usage is TRBV5-6 and J usage is TRBJ1-5; D is unclear. Germline V gene sequence: CDR1 SGHDT, CDR2 YYEEEE. V was clipped by 1 base and J by 4 bases, with 9 bases between them. This CDR3 contains 14 residues. CDR3 DNA: TGTGCCAGCAGCTTGTGGAGACAAAATCAGCCCCAGCATTTT. Its protein is CASSLWRQNQPQHF.

This rearrangement joins TRBV7-9 to TRBJ1-2, with 8 bases fitting TRBD1. The CDR3 extends over 15 amino acids. CDR1 and CDR2 (germline): SEHNR, FQNEAQ (reference sequence). Trimming removed 3 bases from V and 8 bases from J; junction bases left unmatched: 11. As DNA, the CDR3 is TGTGCCAGCAGCTTGGGAGGGACAGGATTCGGCGGCTACACCTTC. It specifies CASSLGGTGFGGYTF. Together with reference TRBV7-9 and TRBJ1-2, the CDR3 gives the full variable domain: DTGVSQNPRHKITKRGQNVTFRCDPISEHNRLYWYRQTLGQGPEFLTYFQNEAQLEKSRLLSDRFSAERPKGSFSTLEIQRTEQGDSAMYLCASSLGGTGFGGYTFGSGTRLTVV.

The V call is TRBV5-6, the J call TRBJ1-5, with D possibly TRBD1 on 5 matching bases. Germline lookup yields CDR1 SGHDT and CDR2 YYEEEE. With 2 bases removed from V and 6 bases from J, the gap between germline ends came to 9 bases. The CDR3 sequence is 13 residues long. The CDR3 loop is CASSFGRGQPQHF. Here the CDR3 DNA reads TGTGCCAGCAGCTTTGGGAGGGGTCAGCCCCAGCATTTT. The complete variable domain, with remaining parts taken from reference TRBV5-6 and TRBJ1-5, reads DAGVTQSPTHLIKTRGQQVTLRCSPKSGHDTVSWYQQALGQGPQFIFQYYEEEERQRGNFPDRFSGHQFPNYSSELNVNALLLGDSALYLCASSFGRGQPQHFGDGTRLSIL.

The chain combines TRBV11-3 with TRBJ1-1; D may be TRBD1 (5 bases). Germline CDR1 reads SGHNT; CDR2 reads YENEEA. Trimming stripped 0 bases from V and 0 bases from J, with 8 bases between. The CDR3 length is 15 residues. CDR3 region: CASSLEGQMNTEAFF. The CDR3 DNA sequence: TGTGCCAGCAGCTTAGAGGGGCAGATGAACACTGAAGCTTTCTTT.

V is TRBV15 and J is TRBJ1-2, with D possibly matching TRBD1 (6 bases). Germline V gene sequence: CDR1 LNHNV, CDR2 YYDKDF (reference sequence). The CDR3 has 14 residues. Trimming removed 0 bases at V and 3 bases at J, with 8 bases between. Here the CDR3 DNA reads TGTGCCACCAGCAGAGATAGGACAGACTATGGCTACACCTTC. Translation: CATSRDRTDYGYTF.

V usage is TRBV19 and J usage is TRBJ1-5; the match to TRBD1 covers 10 bases. This CDR3 is built from 16 residues. Germline V gives CDR1 LNHDA, CDR2 SQIVND (reference sequence). With 5 bases clipped from V and 4 bases from J, the junction kept 8 bases outside the gene matches. CDR3 residues: CASSGRDRGFNQPQHF. The CDR3 DNA sequence: TGTGCCAGTAGTGGCCGGGACAGGGGCTTTAATCAGCCCCAGCATTTT.

The chain has TRBV29-1 and TRBJ2-7; TRBD2 might be the D (6 bases). CDR1 is SQVTM, CDR2 ANQGSEA, per germline. The CDR3 is 11 residues long. Trimming left V 4 bases short and J 9 bases short, with 13 bases between. CDR3 in amino acids: CSVGGEDGQYF. CDR3 bases: TGCAGCGTTGGGGGGGAGGATGGGCAGTACTTC.

The V and J genes are TRBV5-3 and TRBJ2-7; no reliable D call. TRBV5-3 is an ORF for which the function is uncertain. Trimming took 7 bases from V and 5 from J, leaving 16 bases between them. The CDR3 is made up of 13 amino acids. CDR3 protein: CARLASSSNEQYF. The CDR3 DNA sequence: TGTGCCAGATTAGCTAGTAGCAGCAACGAGCAGTACTTC.

V is TRBV4-1 and J is TRBJ2-7; 10 positions match TRBD1. V lost 0 bases and J lost 3; bases outside the gene matches: 2. CDR1 MGHRA and CDR2 YSYEKL come from the germline V gene. The CDR3 has 15 amino acids. In DNA form, the CDR3 reads TGCGCCAGCAGCCAAGAGGGGACAGGGGACTACGAGCAGTACTTC. Amino acids: CASSQEGTGDYEQYF.

The gene calls are TRBV5-4 and TRBJ1-2, with 7 nucleotides matching TRBD1. Unmatched junction bases numbered 11, after V lost 0 bases and J lost 0 bases. Germline V CDR1 and CDR2: SGHNT, YYREEE (reference sequence). This CDR3 contains 18 residues. The CDR3 reads CASSLGTGNTQANYGYTF. Written as DNA, the CDR3 is TGTGCCAGCAGCTTGGGGACAGGAAATACCCAAGCTAACTATGGCTACACCTTC.

The sample holds a few counts of this clone. The chain carries TRBV2 and TRBJ1-1; a weak D match, TRBD1 (6 bases). This CDR3 contains 13 residues. Trimming removed 4 bases at V and 3 bases at J, with 9 bases between. CDR1 and CDR2 from the germline V gene are SNHLY and FYNNEI. CDR3 bases: TGTGCCAGCAGTGTAAACAGGGACACTGAAGCTTTCTTT. Protein sequence: CASSVNRDTEAFF.

The CDR3 nucleotides read TGTGCCAGCAGCCTTGGTTCCCGGGGCTACACCTTC. This encodes CASSLGSRGYTF. This chain connects TRBV5-6 to TRBJ1-2; D remains ambiguous. This CDR3 has 12 amino acids. The ends were cut back, 4 bases at V and 8 bases at J, with 12 bases in the middle. Germline values: CDR1 SGHDT, CDR2 YYEEEE.

The chain uses TRBV28 and TRBJ1-1; D is unclear. Trimming cost V 6 bases and J 0 bases, with 11 bases left between them. Germline CDR1 MDHEN, CDR2 SYDVKM. The CDR3 is made up of 14 amino acids. CDR3 loop: CASRSRFLNTEAFF. CDR3 in DNA: TGTGCCAGCAGAAGCAGGTTTTTGAACACTGAAGCTTTCTTT.

J is TRBJ1-3 and V is TRBV28, with D perhaps TRBD1 (6 bases). The CDR3 is made up of 14 amino acids. Trimming took 5 bases from V and 12 from J, leaving 20 bases between them. From germline, CDR1 is MDHEN and CDR2 SYDVKM. The CDR3 is CASSRGGPGWGIYF. The CDR3, as DNA: TGTGCCAGCAGTCGGGGGGGGCCCGGTTGGGGCATATATTTT.

The CDR3, as DNA: TGTGCCAGCAGCCTGACCAACCACGGGCTAGCGGGGGGAGGTACGCAGTATTTT. This sequence encodes CASSLTNHGLAGGGTQYF. The chain links TRBV9 to TRBJ2-3; the match to TRBD2 covers 11 bases. This CDR3 has 18 amino acids. Unmatched junction bases numbered 18, after V lost 4 bases and J lost 8 bases. Germline values: CDR1 SGDLS, CDR2 YYNGEE.

This chain links TRBV5-1 with TRBJ2-5; no reliable D call. Trimming stripped 4 bases from V and 3 bases from J, with 4 bases between. This CDR3 region has 11 residues. Germline V lookup: CDR1 SGHRS, CDR2 YFSETQ. CDR3 region: CASSAEETQYF. DNA of the CDR3: TGCGCCAGCAGCGCGGAAGAGACCCAGTACTTC.

The chain couples TRBV5-4 to TRBJ2-7; TRBD1 might be the D (6 bases). The CDR3 loop spans 15 amino acids. Deletions cut 0 bases from V and 1 base from J, with 11 bases between. The germline gives CDR1 SGHNT, CDR2 YYREEE (reference sequence). This chain's CDR3 is CASSLGPDSSYEQYF. The CDR3 DNA is TGTGCCAGCAGCTTGGGGCCGGACAGTTCCTACGAGCAGTACTTC.

This sequence joins TRBV5-1 and TRBJ2-1, with 9 bases identical to TRBD2. Germline trimming cut 5 bases from V and 7 bases from J; bases unmatched to any gene: 7. The CDR3 length is 14 residues. The germline gives CDR1 SGHRS, CDR2 YFSETQ. The DNA for the CDR3 is TGCGCCAGCAGAGGACAAGCGGGAGGTAATGAGCAGTTCTTC. Encoded protein: CASRGQAGGNEQFF. The full variable domain, in which reference TRBV5-1 and TRBJ2-1 provide the parts outside the CDR3, is KAGVTQTPRYLIKTRGQQVTLSCSPISGHRSVSWYQQTPGQGLQFLFEYFSETQRNKGNFPGRFSGRQFSNSRSEMNVSTLELGDSALYLCASRGQAGGNEQFFGPGTRLTVL.

The chain recombines TRBV18 with TRBJ2-1, with 10 nucleotides matching TRBD2. This CDR3 comprises 14 residues. Losses at the gene ends were 4 bases for V and 5 bases for J; bases not matched to a gene: 2. Germline V CDR1 and CDR2: KGHSH, LQKENI. CDR3 sequence: CASSLAGGNNEQFF. Written as DNA, the CDR3 is TGTGCCAGCTCACTAGCGGGGGGCAACAATGAGCAGTTCTTC.

This clone has just one count. The chain combines TRBV2 with TRBJ1-2; D is uncertain. V lost 2 bases, J lost 7 bases, and 14 bases lay in between. The CDR3 has 14 amino acids. CDR1 is SNHLY and CDR2 is FYNNEI in the germline V gene. The CDR3 bases are TGTGCCAGCAGTGAAATGACACCCGGGCGTGGCTACACCTTC. Translation gives CASSEMTPGRGYTF.

The chain employs TRBV29-1 and TRBJ2-3, with D possibly being TRBD2 (6 bases). Trimming pared 6 bases from V and 5 bases from J, leaving 12 bases between. The CDR3 consists of 12 residues. The germline CDR1 and CDR2 sequences are SQVTM and ANQGSEA. This CDR3 is CSVARGGDTQYF. In nucleotides, the CDR3 is TGCAGCGTGGCCCGGGGAGGAGATACGCAGTATTTT.